Each of the 5 T cell receptor beta chains below was sequenced from the same sample in a study of cytomegalovirus exposure and HLA in healthy donors. Vbeta (60) and Jbeta (13) primers were used in the PCR. The repertoire was sequenced with immunoSEQ multiplex PCR; TCRdb's copy has only in-frame clones and lacks some. The sample records some 150,000 clones, around a tenth being singletons. The specimen sequenced was PBMCs. Source of these receptors: a man aged 45-65 years in good health and CMV-seronegative.

This clone was seen more than once but under ten times. The CDR3 loop reads CASSLSPGGETQYF. Written as DNA, the CDR3 is TGTGCCAGCTCACTGAGTCCAGGGGGAGAGACCCAGTACTTC. The chain carries TRBV18 and TRBJ2-5; TRBD1 agrees at 7 bases. CDR1 is KGHSH, CDR2 LQKENI, per germline. There are 14 residues in the CDR3. V gave up 4 bases and J gave up 4 bases; unmatched junction bases: 6. Looking up the rest from reference TRBV18 and TRBJ2-5 gives the full variable domain: NAGVMQNPRHLVRRRGQEARLRCSPMKGHSHVYWYRQLPEEGLKFMVYLQKENIIDESGMPKERFSAEFPKEGPSILRIQQVVRGDSAAYFCASSLSPGGETQYFGPGTRLLVL.

This clone occurred a few times. The J gene is TRBJ2-3, the V gene TRBV5-1, with 11 bases that match TRBD1. Germline V gene data show CDR1 as SGHRS and CDR2 as YFSETQ. The J segment lost 6 bases and the V segment lost 3 bases, leaving 6 bases of the junction unmatched. The CDR3 contains 15 residues. Here the CDR3 DNA reads TGCGCCAGCAGCTCGGACAGGGGGCGAACGGATACGCAGTATTTT. The encoded protein is CASSSDRGRTDTQYF.

This chain links TRBV18 with TRBJ1-3; 8 bases fit TRBD1. The length of the CDR3 is 17 residues. Germline assignment: CDR1 KGHSH and CDR2 LQKENI. J lost 0 bases, V lost 5 bases, and 9 bases had no gene match. CDR3 region: CASSSRTGPFSGNTIYF. As DNA, the CDR3 is TGTGCCAGCTCATCGAGGACAGGGCCCTTCTCTGGAAACACCATATATTTT.

The rearrangement uses TRBV19 and TRBJ1-1; tentative D call: TRBD1 (5 bases). V lost 5 bases and J lost 5, with 15 bases in between. Germline assignment: CDR1 LNHDA and CDR2 SQIVND (reference sequence). The length of the CDR3 is 14 residues. The CDR3: CASSGGAARTEAFF. The CDR3 region has the DNA TGTGCCAGTAGTGGTGGGGCTGCGAGGACTGAAGCTTTCTTT.

The J gene is TRBJ1-2, the V gene TRBV6-6; 9 bases map to TRBD1. Unmatched junction bases numbered 7, after V lost 5 bases and J lost 6 bases. The germline gives CDR1 MNHNY, CDR2 SVGAGI (reference sequence). This CDR3 has 14 residues. The CDR3 protein is CASSDRGQGNGYTF. CDR3 in DNA: TGTGCCAGCAGTGATCGCGGACAGGGGAATGGCTACACCTTC.